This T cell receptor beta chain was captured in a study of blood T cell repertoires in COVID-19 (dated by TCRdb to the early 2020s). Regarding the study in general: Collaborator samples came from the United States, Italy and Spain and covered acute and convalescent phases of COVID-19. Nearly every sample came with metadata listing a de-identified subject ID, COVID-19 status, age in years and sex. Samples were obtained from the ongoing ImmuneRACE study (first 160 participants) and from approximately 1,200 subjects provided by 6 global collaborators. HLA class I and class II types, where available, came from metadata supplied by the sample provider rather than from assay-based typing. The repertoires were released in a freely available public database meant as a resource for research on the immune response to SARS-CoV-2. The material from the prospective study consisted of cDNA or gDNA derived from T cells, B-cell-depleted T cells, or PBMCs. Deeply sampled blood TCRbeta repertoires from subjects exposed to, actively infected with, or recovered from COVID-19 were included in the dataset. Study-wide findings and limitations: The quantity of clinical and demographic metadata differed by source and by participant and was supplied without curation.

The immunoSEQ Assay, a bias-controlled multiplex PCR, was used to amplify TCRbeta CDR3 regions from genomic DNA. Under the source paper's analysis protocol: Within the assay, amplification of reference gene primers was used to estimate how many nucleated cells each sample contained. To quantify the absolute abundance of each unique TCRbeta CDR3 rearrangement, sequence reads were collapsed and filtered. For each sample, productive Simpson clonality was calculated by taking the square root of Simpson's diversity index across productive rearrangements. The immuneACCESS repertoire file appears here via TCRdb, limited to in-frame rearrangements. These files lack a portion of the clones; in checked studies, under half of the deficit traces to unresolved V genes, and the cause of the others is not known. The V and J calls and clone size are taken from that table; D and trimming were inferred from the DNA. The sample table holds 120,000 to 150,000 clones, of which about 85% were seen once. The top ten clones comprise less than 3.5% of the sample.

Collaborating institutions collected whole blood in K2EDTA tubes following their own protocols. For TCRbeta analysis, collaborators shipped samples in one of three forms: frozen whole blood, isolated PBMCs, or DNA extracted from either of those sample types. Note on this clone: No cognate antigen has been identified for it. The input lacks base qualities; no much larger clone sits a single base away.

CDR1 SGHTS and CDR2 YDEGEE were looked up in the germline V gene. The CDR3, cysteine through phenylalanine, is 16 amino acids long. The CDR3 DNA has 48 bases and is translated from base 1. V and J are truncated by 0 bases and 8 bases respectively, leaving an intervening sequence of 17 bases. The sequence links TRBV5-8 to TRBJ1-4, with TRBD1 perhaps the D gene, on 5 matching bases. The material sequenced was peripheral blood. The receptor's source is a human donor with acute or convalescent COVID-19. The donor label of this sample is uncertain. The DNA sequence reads TGTGCCAGCAGCTTGGCTTCGGCGGAGGGGAGAGAAAAACTGTTTTTT. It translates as CASSLASAEGREKLFF.